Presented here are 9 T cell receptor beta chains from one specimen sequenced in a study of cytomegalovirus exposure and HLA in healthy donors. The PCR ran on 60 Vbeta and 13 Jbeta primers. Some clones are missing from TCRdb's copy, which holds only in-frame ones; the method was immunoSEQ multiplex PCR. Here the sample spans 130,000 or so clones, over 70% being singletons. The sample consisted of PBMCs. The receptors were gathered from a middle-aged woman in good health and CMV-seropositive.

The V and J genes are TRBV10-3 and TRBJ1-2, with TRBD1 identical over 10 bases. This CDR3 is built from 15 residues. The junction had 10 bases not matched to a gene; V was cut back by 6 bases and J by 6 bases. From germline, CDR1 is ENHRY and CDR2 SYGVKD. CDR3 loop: CAIRLRQGATDGYTF. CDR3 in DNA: TGTGCCATCAGATTAAGACAGGGGGCTACGGATGGCTACACCTTC.

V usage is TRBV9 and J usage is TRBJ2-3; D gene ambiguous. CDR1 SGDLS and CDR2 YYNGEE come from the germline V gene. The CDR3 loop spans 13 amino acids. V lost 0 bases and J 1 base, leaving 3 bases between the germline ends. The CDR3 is CASSVARTDTQYF. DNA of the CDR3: TGTGCCAGCAGCGTAGCTCGCACAGATACGCAGTATTTT.

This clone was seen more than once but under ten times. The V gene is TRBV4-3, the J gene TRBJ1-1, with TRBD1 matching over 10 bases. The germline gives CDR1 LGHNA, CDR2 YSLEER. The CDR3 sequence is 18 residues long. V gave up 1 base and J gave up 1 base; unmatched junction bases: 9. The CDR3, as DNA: TGCGCCAGCAGCCAAGCTGTTCCCGGGACAGGGGCGAACACTGAAGCTTTCTTT. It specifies CASSQAVPGTGANTEAFF.

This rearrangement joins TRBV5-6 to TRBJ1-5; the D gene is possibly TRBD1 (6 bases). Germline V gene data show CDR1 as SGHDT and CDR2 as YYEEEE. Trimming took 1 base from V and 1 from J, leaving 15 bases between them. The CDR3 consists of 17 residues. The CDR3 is CASSLRVSGVSNQPQHF. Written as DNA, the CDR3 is TGTGCCAGCAGCTTGAGGGTATCAGGGGTAAGCAATCAGCCCCAGCATTTT. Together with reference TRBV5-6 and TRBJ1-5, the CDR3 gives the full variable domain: DAGVTQSPTHLIKTRGQQVTLRCSPKSGHDTVSWYQQALGQGPQFIFQYYEEEERQRGNFPDRFSGHQFPNYSSELNVNALLLGDSALYLCASSLRVSGVSNQPQHFGDGTRLSIL.

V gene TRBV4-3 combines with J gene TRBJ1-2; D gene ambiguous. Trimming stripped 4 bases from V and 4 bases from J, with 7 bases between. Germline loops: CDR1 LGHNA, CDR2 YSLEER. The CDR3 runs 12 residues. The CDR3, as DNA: TGCGCCAGCAGCCGCAGTGGCTATGGCTACACCTTC. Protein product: CASSRSGYGYTF.

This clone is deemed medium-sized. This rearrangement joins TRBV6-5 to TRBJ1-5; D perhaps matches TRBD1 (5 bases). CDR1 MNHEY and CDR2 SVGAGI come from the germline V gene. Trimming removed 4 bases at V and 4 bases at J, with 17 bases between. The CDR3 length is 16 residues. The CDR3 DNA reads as TGTGCCAGCAGTTCTGCAGGACAAGGCCGAAATCAGCCCCAGCATTTT. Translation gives CASSSAGQGRNQPQHF.

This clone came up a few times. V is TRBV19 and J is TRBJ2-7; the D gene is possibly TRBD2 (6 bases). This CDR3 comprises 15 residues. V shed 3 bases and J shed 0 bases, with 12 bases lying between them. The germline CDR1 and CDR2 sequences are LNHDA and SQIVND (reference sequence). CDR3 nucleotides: TGTGCCAGTAGTATTTTGGTAGCGGACTCCTACGAGCAGTACTTC. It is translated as CASSILVADSYEQYF.

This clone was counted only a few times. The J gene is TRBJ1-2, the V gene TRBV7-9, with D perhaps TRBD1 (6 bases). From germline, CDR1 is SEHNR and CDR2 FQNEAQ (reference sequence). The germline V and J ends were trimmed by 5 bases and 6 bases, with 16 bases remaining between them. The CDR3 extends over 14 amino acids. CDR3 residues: CASSAGTRADGYTF. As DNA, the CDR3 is TGTGCCAGCAGCGCTGGGACACGGGCGGATGGCTACACCTTC.

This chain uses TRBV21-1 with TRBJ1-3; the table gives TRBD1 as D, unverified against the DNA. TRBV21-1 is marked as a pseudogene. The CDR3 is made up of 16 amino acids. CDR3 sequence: CASSKDRGSSGNTIYF. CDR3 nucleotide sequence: TGTGCCAGCAGCAAAGACAGGGGGAGCTCTGGAAACACCATATATTTT.